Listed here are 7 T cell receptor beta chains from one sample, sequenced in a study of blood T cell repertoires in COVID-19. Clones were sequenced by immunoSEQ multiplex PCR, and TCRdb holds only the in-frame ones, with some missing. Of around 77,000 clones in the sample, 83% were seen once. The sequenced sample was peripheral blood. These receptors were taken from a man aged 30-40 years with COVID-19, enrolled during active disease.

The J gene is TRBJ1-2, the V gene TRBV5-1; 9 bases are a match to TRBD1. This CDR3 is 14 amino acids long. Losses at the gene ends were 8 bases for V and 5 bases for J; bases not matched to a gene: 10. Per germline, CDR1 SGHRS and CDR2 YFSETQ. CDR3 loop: CASNPTGQGYGYTF. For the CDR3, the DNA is TGCGCCAGTAACCCTACGGGACAGGGATATGGCTACACCTTC.

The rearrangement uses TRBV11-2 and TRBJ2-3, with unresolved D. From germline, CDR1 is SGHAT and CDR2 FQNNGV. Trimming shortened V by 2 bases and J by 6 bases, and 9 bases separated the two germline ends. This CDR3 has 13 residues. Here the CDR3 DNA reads TGTGCCAGCAGCTTATCCGACGGGGATACGCAGTATTTT. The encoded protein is CASSLSDGDTQYF.

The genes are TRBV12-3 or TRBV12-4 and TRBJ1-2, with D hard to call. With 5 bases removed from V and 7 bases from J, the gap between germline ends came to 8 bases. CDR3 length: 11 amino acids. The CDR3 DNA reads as TGTGCCAGCAGTGAGGTCGGTGGCTACACCTTC. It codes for CASSEVGGYTF.

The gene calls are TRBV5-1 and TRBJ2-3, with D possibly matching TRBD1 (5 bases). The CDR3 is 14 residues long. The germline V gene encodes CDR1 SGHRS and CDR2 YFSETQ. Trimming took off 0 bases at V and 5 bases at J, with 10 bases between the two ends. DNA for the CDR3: TGCGCCAGCAGCTTGGAAGGGGCAAGAGATACGCAGTATTTT. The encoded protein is CASSLEGARDTQYF.

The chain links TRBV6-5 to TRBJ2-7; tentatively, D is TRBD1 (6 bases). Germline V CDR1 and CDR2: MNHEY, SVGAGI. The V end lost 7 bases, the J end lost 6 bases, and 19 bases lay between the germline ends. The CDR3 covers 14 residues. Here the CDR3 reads CASTRGPQGAEQYF. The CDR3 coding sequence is TGTGCCAGCACCAGGGGCCCTCAAGGGGCCGAGCAGTACTTC.

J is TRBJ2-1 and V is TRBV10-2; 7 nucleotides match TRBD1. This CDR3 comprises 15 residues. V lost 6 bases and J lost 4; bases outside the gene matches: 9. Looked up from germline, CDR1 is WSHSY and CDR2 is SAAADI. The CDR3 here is CASRDRITPYNEQFF. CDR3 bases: TGCGCCAGCAGGGACAGGATAACACCTTACAATGAGCAGTTCTTC.

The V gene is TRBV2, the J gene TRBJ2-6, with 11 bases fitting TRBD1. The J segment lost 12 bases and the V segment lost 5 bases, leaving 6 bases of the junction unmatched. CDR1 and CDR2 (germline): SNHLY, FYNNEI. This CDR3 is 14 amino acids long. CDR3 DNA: TGTGCCAGCAGTTGGACAGGGGGCCCACCCGTCCTGACTTTC. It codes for CASSWTGGPPVLTF.